The present T cell receptor beta chain was sequenced within a study of cytomegalovirus exposure and HLA in healthy donors. Primers: 60 Vbeta forward and 13 Jbeta reverse. Sequencing used immunoSEQ multiplex PCR; TCRdb keeps in-frame clones, though not all of them. The sample yields about 88,000 clones, 85% to 90% seen once. Healthy bone marrow donors made up the donors. The source of this sequence is a young man in good health and CMV-seronegative. Material: PBMCs.

CDR3 region: CASSQDGNYIKGDEQYF. The CDR3, as DNA: TGCGCCAGCAGCCAAGATGGAAACTATATTAAAGGTGACGAGCAGTACTTC. This chain links TRBV4-1 with TRBJ2-7; unclear D gene. V dropped 0 bases and J dropped 5 bases, with 20 bases sitting between them. This CDR3 is built from 17 residues. Germline V CDR1 and CDR2: MGHRA, YSYEKL.